The source of this TCR beta chain is a study of shared clonotypes between healthy human individuals. Study conclusions and caveats: The study drew on few donors, limiting represented genetic and exposure-history diversity.

Donation came from healthy HIV-negative adults that had no recent acute infections or vaccinations. The unsorted samples had some 90 million PBMCs used for genomic DNA. As processed by the authors: From ImmunoSEQ came sequences covering only the junction and carrying no quality scores, so filtering differed. Here immunoSEQ multiplex PCR was the method, and the copy in TCRdb shows in-frame clones only, minus some. Clone size and the V and J calls come from that table; the DNA yielded D and trimming. The sample holds about 470,000 clones, around 79% seen once. The germline V gene encodes CDR1 DFQATT and CDR2 SNEGSKA (reference sequence). Trimming pared 6 bases from V and 1 base from J, leaving 4 bases between. This CDR3 has 10 residues. Notes on this clone: The antigen is undetermined. Other DNA sequences from this sample encode an identical CDR3 as well.

This TCR derives from a woman aged 40 to 50 in good health. Some clones in this sample may be carry-over from other donors' samples. The chain uses TRBV20-1 and TRBJ2-7, with D uncertain. The specimen sequenced was PBMCs. The CDR3 reads CSAGSYEQYF. CDR3 DNA sequence: TGCAGTGCCGGATCCTACGAGCAGTACTTC.